Below are 32 T cell receptor beta chains sequenced from a single sample in a study of control samples from healthy donors and cancer patients. The repertoire was sequenced with immunoSEQ multiplex PCR; TCRdb's copy has only in-frame clones and lacks some. The sample records around 250,000 clones, roughly 87% being singletons. Sequenced sample: PBMCs. These receptors all stem from a woman in her sixties or seventies with lung cancer.

This clone was seen more than once but under ten times. J is TRBJ2-5 and V is TRBV4-1; perhaps TRBD2 as D (6 bases). This CDR3 spans 16 amino acids. Trimming removed 1 base from V and 2 bases from J, with 14 bases in between. Germline V gene lookup returns CDR1 MGHRA and CDR2 YSYEKL. The CDR3 DNA sequence: TGCGCCAGCAGCCAAGGTAACTCGGGGGAGCAAGAGACCCAGTACTTC. Protein product: CASSQGNSGEQETQYF.

The chain is built from TRBV7-3 and TRBJ2-1, with TRBD2 matching 16 bases. CDR3 size: 19 residues. The V gene's germline CDR1 is SGHTA and CDR2 FQGTGA. J lost 2 bases, V lost 8 bases, and 12 bases had no gene match. The CDR3 protein is CASQALGTSGGAPYNEQFF. CDR3 nucleotide sequence: TGTGCCAGCCAGGCCTTAGGGACTAGCGGGGGGGCACCCTACAATGAGCAGTTCTTC.

V is TRBV12-3 or TRBV12-4 and J is TRBJ1-1; possible D gene TRBD1, 5 bases. The V end was cut by 3 bases, the J end by 7 bases, with 12 bases between. The CDR3 consists of 13 residues. CDR3 protein: CASSFSGGIEAFF. CDR3 in DNA: TGTGCCAGCAGTTTTTCGGGGGGAATTGAAGCTTTCTTT.

V and J are TRBV2 and TRBJ1-3; 7 nucleotides agree with TRBD1. Germline assignment: CDR1 SNHLY and CDR2 FYNNEI. This CDR3 has 13 amino acids. The V segment lost 4 bases and the J segment 9 bases; nucleotides outside the gene matches: 6. In DNA, the CDR3 is TGTGCCAGCAGTGCCGGACAGGACGGCACCATATATTTT. This gives the protein CASSAGQDGTIYF.

The rearrangement uses TRBV5-1 and TRBJ1-2; no clear D gene. The CDR3 is 14 amino acids. The germline V and J ends were trimmed by 1 base and 4 bases, with 11 bases remaining between them. The germline V gene encodes CDR1 SGHRS and CDR2 YFSETQ. The CDR3 DNA reads as TGCGCCAGCAGCTTGTGGGCAGCTCTCTATGGCTACACCTTC. This encodes CASSLWAALYGYTF.

The chain employs TRBV12-2 and TRBJ1-2; the tabulated D call, TRBD1, remains unverified against the DNA. TRBV12-2 is a recognized pseudogene. The length of the CDR3 is 14 residues. CDR3 DNA: TGTGCAAGTCGCTCCACAGGGGACAGGGATGGCTACACCTTC. It specifies CASRSTGDRDGYTF.

This clone appeared a few times. The V gene is TRBV30, the J gene TRBJ1-6, with D tentatively TRBD1 (5 bases). The ends were cut back, 0 bases at V and 3 bases at J, with 9 bases in the middle. The length of the CDR3 is 15 residues. The germline V gene has CDR1 GTSNPN and CDR2 SVGIG (reference sequence). CDR3 sequence: CAWSVMGVYNSPLHF. The CDR3 nucleotides are TGTGCCTGGAGTGTGATGGGGGTCTATAATTCACCCCTCCACTTT.

The genes are TRBV4-1 and TRBJ1-2, with a weak D call TRBD1 (6 bases). The V gene's germline CDR1 is MGHRA and CDR2 YSYEKL. V was shortened by 6 bases and J by 3 bases, with 11 bases between the two germline ends. CDR3 size: 13 residues. The CDR3 region is CASRPGADYGYTF. The CDR3 DNA sequence: TGCGCCAGCAGACCAGGGGCGGACTATGGCTACACCTTC.

This sequence joins TRBV20-1 and TRBJ2-7; perhaps TRBD1 as D (6 bases). Germline CDR1 DFQATT, CDR2 SNEGSKA (reference sequence). V was shortened by 3 bases and J by 5 bases, with 17 bases between the two germline ends. The CDR3 covers 14 residues. The CDR3 loop is CSASHVQGSNEQYF. DNA of the CDR3: TGCAGTGCTAGTCACGTACAGGGATCCAACGAGCAGTACTTC.

This sequence joins TRBV5-1 and TRBJ1-1; possibly TRBD1 for D (6 bases). This CDR3 has 14 amino acids. From germline, CDR1 is SGHRS and CDR2 YFSETQ. V lost 4 bases, J lost 1 base, and 11 bases lay in between. The CDR3 DNA reads as TGCGCCAGCAGCCTTGACAGGCAGAACACTGAAGCTTTCTTT. Its protein is CASSLDRQNTEAFF.

V is TRBV24-1 and J is TRBJ2-2; the D is unclear. In germline, CDR1 is KGHDR, CDR2 SFDVKD. V lost 0 bases and J lost 2, with 9 bases in between. The CDR3 spans 16 residues. The CDR3 DNA reads as TGTGCCACCAGTGATTTGAGGCAGGATAACACCGGGGAGCTGTTTTTT. Encoded protein: CATSDLRQDNTGELFF.

This clone appeared a few times. The chain uses TRBV9 and TRBJ2-3; 7 bases are shared with TRBD2. Trimming removed 4 bases from V and 0 bases from J; junction bases left unmatched: 8. The CDR3 consists of 16 residues. CDR1 and CDR2 from the germline V gene are SGDLS and YYNGEE. The DNA for the CDR3 is TGTGCCAGCAGCTTGTCCACTAGCGCGAGCACAGATACGCAGTATTTT. This sequence encodes CASSLSTSASTDTQYF. Based on the CDR3 plus reference TRBV9 and TRBJ2-3, the full variable domain is DSGVTQTPKHLITATGQRVTLRCSPRSGDLSVYWYQQSLDQGLQFLIQYYNGEERAKGNILERFSAQQFPDLHSELNLSSLELGDSALYFCASSLSTSASTDTQYFGPGTRLTVL.

Comment on this clone: Other DNA sequences in the same sample also yield this CDR3. The chain has TRBV2 and TRBJ1-2, with D tentatively TRBD1 (6 bases). The germline gives CDR1 SNHLY, CDR2 FYNNEI. V lost 5 bases and J lost 1, with 8 bases in between. This CDR3 has 13 residues. DNA for the CDR3: TGTGCCAGCAGTAGGGACATTAACTATGGCTACACCTTC. It specifies CASSRDINYGYTF.

This sequence joins TRBV7-2 and TRBJ1-1; D may be TRBD1 (5 bases). V lost 5 bases, J lost 0 bases, and 7 bases lay in between. This CDR3 is built from 13 residues. Germline V gives CDR1 SGHTA, CDR2 FQGNSA. The CDR3 loop reads CASSRQLNTEAFF. As DNA, the CDR3 is TGTGCCAGCAGCCGACAGTTGAACACTGAAGCTTTCTTT.

V and J are TRBV5-4 and TRBJ2-3, with 7 bases lining up with TRBD1. With 2 bases clipped from V and 3 bases from J, the junction kept 6 bases outside the gene matches. The CDR3 contains 15 residues. Germline CDR1 reads SGHNT; CDR2 reads YYREEE (reference sequence). This CDR3 reads CASSFLTGSTDTQYF. In nucleotides, the CDR3 is TGTGCCAGCAGCTTCCTGACAGGGAGTACAGATACGCAGTATTTT.

The genes are TRBV20-1 and TRBJ2-7, with 7 bases aligning to TRBD2. CDR3 length: 11 amino acids. Germline CDR1 reads DFQATT; CDR2 reads SNEGSKA (reference sequence). The ends lost 8 bases at V and 6 bases at J; junction bases unmatched: 7. The CDR3 loop is CSPSGNSEQYF. CDR3 nucleotides: TGCAGTCCCAGCGGGAATTCCGAGCAGTACTTC.

This clone was seen ten or more times. The chain links TRBV6-6 to TRBJ2-3; TRBD1 matches at 7 bases. This CDR3 region has 16 residues. Germline CDR1 is MNHNY and CDR2 is SVGAGI (reference sequence). J was trimmed by 5 bases and V by 8 bases; bases with no gene match: 16. CDR3 sequence (DNA): TGTGCCAGCGGGCGACAGGGAAGAGGGGTTGGAGATACGCAGTATTTT. It yields the protein CASGRQGRGVGDTQYF.

Here the CDR3 DNA reads TGCGCCAGCAGTGAGGGGGGCCCAGACGGCCAGTACTTC. This translates into CASSEGGPDGQYF. The chain couples TRBV10-1 to TRBJ2-5, with a weak D call TRBD1 (6 bases). The CDR3 is 13 amino acids. The V end lost 2 bases, the J end lost 10 bases, and 14 bases lay between the germline ends. CDR1 WNHNN and CDR2 SYGVQD come from the germline V gene (reference sequence).

The V gene is TRBV7-8, the J gene TRBJ2-1; D call uncertain. V lost 0 bases and J lost 4, with 10 bases in between. The length of the CDR3 is 15 residues. Germline V gene data show CDR1 as SGHVS and CDR2 as FQNEAQ. In DNA form, the CDR3 reads TGTGCCAGCAGCTTAGCATTCGTTCGATACAATGAGCAGTTCTTC. Its translation is CASSLAFVRYNEQFF.

This rearrangement joins TRBV11-1 to TRBJ1-1; no reliable D call. Germline assignment: CDR1 SGHAT and CDR2 FQDESV (reference sequence). V was trimmed by 0 bases and J by 5 bases, leaving 13 bases between them. The CDR3 has 15 residues. DNA of the CDR3: TGTGCCAGCAGCTTAGCGATAAAAGGGAATACTGAAGCTTTCTTT. This gives the protein CASSLAIKGNTEAFF. Based on the CDR3 plus reference TRBV11-1 and TRBJ1-1, the full variable domain is EAEVAQSPRYKITEKSQAVAFWCDPISGHATLYWYRQILGQGPELLVQFQDESVVDDSQLPKDRFSAERLKGVDSTLKIQPAELGDSAMYLCASSLAIKGNTEAFFGQGTRLTVV.

The chain carries TRBV5-1 and TRBJ1-1; 7 bases line up with TRBD1. The CDR3 has 16 amino acids. Trimming removed 0 bases from V and 0 bases from J; junction bases left unmatched: 5. Germline CDR1 reads SGHRS; CDR2 reads YFSETQ. The CDR3 sequence is CASSLVPGGMNTEAFF. DNA for the CDR3: TGCGCCAGCAGCTTGGTCCCAGGGGGGATGAACACTGAAGCTTTCTTT. The whole variable domain, remainder taken from reference TRBV5-1 and TRBJ1-1, is KAGVTQTPRYLIKTRGQQVTLSCSPISGHRSVSWYQQTPGQGLQFLFEYFSETQRNKGNFPGRFSGRQFSNSRSEMNVSTLELGDSALYLCASSLVPGGMNTEAFFGQGTRLTVV.

The rearrangement uses TRBV19 and TRBJ1-5; D unresolved. The V end was cut by 4 bases, the J end by 5 bases, with 12 bases between. The CDR3 totals 14 residues. Germline V gene sequence: CDR1 LNHDA, CDR2 SQIVND (reference sequence). CDR3 bases: TGTGCCAGTAGTAACCTCCCGGAATATCAGCCCCAGCATTTT. Its translation is CASSNLPEYQPQHF.

The V gene is TRBV7-3, the J gene TRBJ1-1; D unclear. The germline V gene has CDR1 SGHTA and CDR2 FQGTGA. The CDR3 runs 14 residues. Trimming removed 3 bases from V and 4 bases from J, with 12 bases in between. The CDR3: CASSLDGRGTEAFF. CDR3 sequence (DNA): TGTGCCAGCAGCTTGGACGGGCGGGGCACTGAAGCTTTCTTT.

The chain recombines TRBV6-5 with TRBJ2-5; D is uncertain. The germline gives CDR1 MNHEY, CDR2 SVGAGI. The V gene lost 6 bases and the J gene lost 5 bases, with 10 bases spanning the gap. The CDR3 is 12 residues long. CDR3 region: CASRTVGETQYF. CDR3 coding DNA: TGTGCCAGCAGGACCGTGGGGGAGACCCAGTACTTC.

This chain uses TRBV5-4 with TRBJ2-1, with D tentatively TRBD2 (7 bases). CDR3 length: 16 amino acids. Germline V lookup: CDR1 SGHNT, CDR2 YYREEE (reference sequence). Trimming cost V 0 bases and J 12 bases, with 22 bases left between them. CDR3 sequence (DNA): TGTGCCAGCAGCTTGGAACGGGGGGCGCTTACCAGGGGGCAGTTCTTC. Amino acid sequence: CASSLERGALTRGQFF.

The chain links TRBV13 to TRBJ2-2; D is perhaps TRBD1 (6 bases). Germline V gene sequence: CDR1 PRHDT, CDR2 FYEKMQ (reference sequence). Trimming pared 7 bases from V and 6 bases from J, leaving 12 bases between. The CDR3 totals 13 residues. The CDR3, as DNA: TGTGCCAGCACCCTAAAGGGGGCCGGGGAGCTGTTTTTT. Translation: CASTLKGAGELFF.

The chain employs TRBV12-3 or TRBV12-4 and TRBJ2-1; D might be TRBD1 (6 bases). The V gene lost 3 bases and the J gene lost 10 bases, with 10 bases spanning the gap. This CDR3 spans 12 amino acids. CDR3 nucleotide sequence: TGTGCCAGCAGTTTCACTCAGGGGGAGCAGTTCTTC. Its translation is CASSFTQGEQFF.

J is TRBJ1-6 and V is TRBV5-1; 7 positions match TRBD1. There are 14 residues in the CDR3. V was pared by 2 bases and J by 6 bases, with 2 bases of the junction left unmatched. Germline V lookup: CDR1 SGHRS, CDR2 YFSETQ. The chain's CDR3 is CASSLGDSNSPLHF. The CDR3 DNA reads as TGCGCCAGCAGCTTAGGGGACAGTAATTCACCCCTCCACTTT.

The J gene is TRBJ1-6, the V gene TRBV5-1; possibly TRBD1 for D (5 bases). Trimming shortened V by 1 base and J by 8 bases, and 10 bases separated the two germline ends. The CDR3 consists of 14 residues. Germline assignment: CDR1 SGHRS and CDR2 YFSETQ. DNA for the CDR3: TGCGCCAGCAGCTTGACGGGGGTTGATTCACCCCTCCACTTT. Translation gives CASSLTGVDSPLHF.

V and J are TRBV3-1 (or the pseudogene TRBV3-2) and TRBJ1-2; D is unclear. Germline lookup yields CDR1 LGHDT and CDR2 YNNKEL (reference sequence). The CDR3 spans 13 residues. The V and J ends lost 4 bases and 0 bases respectively, with 6 bases between them. CDR3 protein: CASSLLANYGYTF. The CDR3 DNA sequence: TGTGCCAGCAGCCTCCTAGCTAACTATGGCTACACCTTC.

This clone was recorded only once. This same CDR3 is encoded by further DNA sequences in the sample. The CDR3: CASSSSLNTEAFF. Here the CDR3 DNA reads TGCGCCAGCAGCAGTAGCCTGAACACTGAAGCTTTCTTT. V usage is TRBV5-1 and J usage is TRBJ1-1; D uncertain. Trimming shortened V by 4 bases and J by 0 bases, and 7 bases separated the two germline ends. Germline V lookup: CDR1 SGHRS, CDR2 YFSETQ. The CDR3 sequence is 13 residues long.

V gene TRBV5-4 combines with J gene TRBJ1-2; tentatively, D is TRBD1 (6 bases). The CDR3 sequence is 14 residues long. Trimming took 5 bases from V and 2 from J, leaving 13 bases between them. CDR1 SGHNT and CDR2 YYREEE come from the germline V gene (reference sequence). The CDR3 is CASRGSGANYGYTF. Here the CDR3 DNA reads TGTGCCAGCAGGGGGTCGGGGGCGAACTATGGCTACACCTTC.